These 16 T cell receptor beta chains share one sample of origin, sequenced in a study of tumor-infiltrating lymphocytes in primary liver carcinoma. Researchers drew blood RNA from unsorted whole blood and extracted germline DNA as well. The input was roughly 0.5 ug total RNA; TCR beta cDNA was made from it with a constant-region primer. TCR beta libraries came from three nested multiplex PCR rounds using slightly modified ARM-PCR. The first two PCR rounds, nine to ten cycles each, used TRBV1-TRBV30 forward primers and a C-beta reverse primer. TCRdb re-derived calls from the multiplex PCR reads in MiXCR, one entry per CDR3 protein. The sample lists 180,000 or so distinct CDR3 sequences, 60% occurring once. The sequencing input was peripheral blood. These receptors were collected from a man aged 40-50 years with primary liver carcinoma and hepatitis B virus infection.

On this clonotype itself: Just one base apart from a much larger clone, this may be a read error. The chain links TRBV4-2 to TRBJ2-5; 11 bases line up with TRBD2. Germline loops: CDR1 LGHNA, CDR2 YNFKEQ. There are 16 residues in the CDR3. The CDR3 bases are TGTGCCAGCAACCAAGTAACTAGCGGGAGTAGAGAGACCCAGTACTTC. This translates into CASNQVTSGSRETQYF.

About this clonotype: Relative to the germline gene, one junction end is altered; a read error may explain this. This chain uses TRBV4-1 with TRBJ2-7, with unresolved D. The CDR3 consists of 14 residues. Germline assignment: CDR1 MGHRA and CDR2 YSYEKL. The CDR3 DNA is TGCGCCAGCAGTCAAGCTGGTATACAGTACGAGCAGTACTTC. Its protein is CASSQAGIQYEQYF.

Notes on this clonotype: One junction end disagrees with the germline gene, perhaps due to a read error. The CDR3 loop reads CASSCGTSGRPRELLF. CDR3 sequence (DNA): TGTGCCAGCAGTTGTGGGACTAGCGGGAGACCCAGGGAGCTGCTTTTC. The chain links TRBV12-3 or TRBV12-4 to TRBJ2-2; 14 positions match TRBD2. CDR3 length equals 16 residues.

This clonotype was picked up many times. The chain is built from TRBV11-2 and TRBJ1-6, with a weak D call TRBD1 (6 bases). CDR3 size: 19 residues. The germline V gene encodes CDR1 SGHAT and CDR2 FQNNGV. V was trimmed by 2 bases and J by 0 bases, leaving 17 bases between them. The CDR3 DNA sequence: TGTGCCAGCAGCTTAATAGCGGGGGGCCGCAGCTCCTATAATTCACCCCTCCACTTT. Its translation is CASSLIAGGRSSYNSPLHF. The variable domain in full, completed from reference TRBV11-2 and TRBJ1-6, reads EAGVAQSPRYKIIEKRQSVAFWCNPISGHATLYWYQQILGQGPKLLIQFQNNGVVDDSQLPKDRFSAERLKGVDSTLKIQPAKLEDSAVYLCASSLIAGGRSSYNSPLHFGNGTRLTVT.

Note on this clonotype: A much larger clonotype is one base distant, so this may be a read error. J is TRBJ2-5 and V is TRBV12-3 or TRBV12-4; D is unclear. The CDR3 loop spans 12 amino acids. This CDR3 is CASSLVQEAQYF. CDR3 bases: TGTGCCAGCAGTTTAGTTCAAGAGGCCCAGTACTTC.

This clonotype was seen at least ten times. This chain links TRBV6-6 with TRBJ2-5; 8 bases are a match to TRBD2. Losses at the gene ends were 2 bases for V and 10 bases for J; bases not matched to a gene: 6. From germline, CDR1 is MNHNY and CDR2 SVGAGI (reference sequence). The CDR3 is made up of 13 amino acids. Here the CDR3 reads CASSYGAGADQYF. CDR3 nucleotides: TGTGCCAGCAGTTACGGAGCGGGGGCCGACCAGTACTTC.

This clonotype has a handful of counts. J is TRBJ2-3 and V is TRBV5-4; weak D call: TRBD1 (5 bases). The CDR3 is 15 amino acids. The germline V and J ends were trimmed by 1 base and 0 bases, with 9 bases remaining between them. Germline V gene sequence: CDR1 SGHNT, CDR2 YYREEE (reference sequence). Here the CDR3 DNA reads TGTGCCAGCAGCTTGATACAGGATAGCACAGATACGCAGTATTTT. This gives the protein CASSLIQDSTDTQYF.

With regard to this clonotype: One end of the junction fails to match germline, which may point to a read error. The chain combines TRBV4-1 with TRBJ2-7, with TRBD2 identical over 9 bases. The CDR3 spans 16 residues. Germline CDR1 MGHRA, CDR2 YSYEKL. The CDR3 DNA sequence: TGCTCCAGCAGCCAAAAGGGACTAGCTGGAGGAGGCGAGCAGTACTTC. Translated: CSSSQKGLAGGGEQYF.

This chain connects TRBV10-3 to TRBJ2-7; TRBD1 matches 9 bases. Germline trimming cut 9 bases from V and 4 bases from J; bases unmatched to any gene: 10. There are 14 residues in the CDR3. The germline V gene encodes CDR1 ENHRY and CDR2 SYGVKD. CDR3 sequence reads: CAISTGTGFYEQYF. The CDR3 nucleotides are TGTGCCATTTCTACCGGGACAGGGTTTTACGAGCAGTACTTC.

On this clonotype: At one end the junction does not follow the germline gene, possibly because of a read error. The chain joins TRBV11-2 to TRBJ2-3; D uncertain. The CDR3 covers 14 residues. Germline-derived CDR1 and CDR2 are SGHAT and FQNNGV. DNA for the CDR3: TGTGCCAACAGCTCCCAGAGTAGAGTAGATACGCAGTATTTT. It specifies CANSSQSRVDTQYF.

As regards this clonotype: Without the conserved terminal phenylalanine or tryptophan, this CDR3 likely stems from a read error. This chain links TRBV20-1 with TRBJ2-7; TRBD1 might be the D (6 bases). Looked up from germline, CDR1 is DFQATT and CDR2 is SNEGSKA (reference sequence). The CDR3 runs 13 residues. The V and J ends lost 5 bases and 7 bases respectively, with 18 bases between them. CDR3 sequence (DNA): TGCAGTGCTTGGGTGGCAGGGGCGTATGAGCAGTACTCC. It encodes CSAWVAGAYEQYS.

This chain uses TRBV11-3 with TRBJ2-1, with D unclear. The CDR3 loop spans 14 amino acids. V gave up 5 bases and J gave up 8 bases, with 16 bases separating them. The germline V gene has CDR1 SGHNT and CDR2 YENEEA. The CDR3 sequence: CASSPNQVCDEQFF. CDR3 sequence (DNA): TGTGCCAGCAGCCCTAATCAAGTGTGTGATGAGCAGTTCTTC. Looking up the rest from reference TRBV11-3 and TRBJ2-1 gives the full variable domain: EAGVVQSPRYKIIEKKQPVAFWCNPISGHNTLYWYLQNLGQGPELLIRYENEEAVDDSQLPKDRFSAERLKGVDSTLKIQPAELGDSAVYLCASSPNQVCDEQFFGPGTRLTVL.

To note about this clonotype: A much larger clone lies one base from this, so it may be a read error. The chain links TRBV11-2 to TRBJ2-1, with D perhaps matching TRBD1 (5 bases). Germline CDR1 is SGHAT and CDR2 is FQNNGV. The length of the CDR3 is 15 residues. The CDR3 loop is CASSLLGQGHNEQLF. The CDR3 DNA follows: TGTGCCAGCAGCTTACTTGGGCAGGGCCACAATGAGCAGCTCTTC.

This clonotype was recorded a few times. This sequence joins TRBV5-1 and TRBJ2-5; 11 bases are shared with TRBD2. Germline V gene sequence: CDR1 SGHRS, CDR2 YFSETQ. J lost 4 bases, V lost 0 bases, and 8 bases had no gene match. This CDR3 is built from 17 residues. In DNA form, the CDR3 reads TGCGCCAGCAGCTTGGCCGTAACTAGCGGGAGTCCAGAGACCCAGTACTTC. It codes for CASSLAVTSGSPETQYF. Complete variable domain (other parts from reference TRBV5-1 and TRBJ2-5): KAGVTQTPRYLIKTRGQQVTLSCSPISGHRSVSWYQQTPGQGLQFLFEYFSETQRNKGNFPGRFSGRQFSNSRSEMNVSTLELGDSALYLCASSLAVTSGSPETQYFGPGTRLLVL.

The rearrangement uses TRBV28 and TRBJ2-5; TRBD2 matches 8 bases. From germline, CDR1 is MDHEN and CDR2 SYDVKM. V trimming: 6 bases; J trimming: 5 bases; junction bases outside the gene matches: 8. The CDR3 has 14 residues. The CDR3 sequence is CASSPGLVGETQYF. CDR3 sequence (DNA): TGTGCCAGCAGCCCGGGACTAGTTGGCGAGACCCAGTACTTC.

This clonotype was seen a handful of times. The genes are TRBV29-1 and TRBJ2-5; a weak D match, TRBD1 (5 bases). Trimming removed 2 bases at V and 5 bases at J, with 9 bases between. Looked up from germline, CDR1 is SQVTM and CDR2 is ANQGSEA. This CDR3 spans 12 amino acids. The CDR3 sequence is CSVEIGVETQYF. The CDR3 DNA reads TGCAGCGTTGAAATAGGGGTTGAGACCCAGTACTTC.